This entry describes one T cell receptor (beta chain). This specimen comes from a study of graft-versus-host responses after intestinal transplantation. This CDR3 has 14 amino acids. The V gene's germline CDR1 is MNHNS and CDR2 SASEGT. Trimming took off 4 bases at V and 3 bases at J, with 12 bases between the two ends. Sequencing was performed with immunoSEQ multiplex PCR; in TCRdb, only in-frame clones are kept and a portion is missing. The table includes 40,000 to 45,000 clones, 91% detected once. This receptor was identified in a human patient who received an intestinal transplant, so some T cells may come from the graft donor. The sample in question was PBMCs, obtained around 320 days after intestinal transplant. The chain links TRBV6-1 to TRBJ2-5, with a tentative D call TRBD2 (6 bases). The CDR3 reads CASSVIAEKETQYF. The CDR3 DNA sequence: TGTGCCAGCAGTGTGATAGCGGAGAAAGAGACCCAGTACTTC.